Following are 5 T cell receptor beta chains from one sample sequenced in a study of blood T cell repertoires in COVID-19. TCRdb's copy holds only in-frame clones and misses some; the assay was immunoSEQ multiplex PCR. The table includes over 200,000 clones, approximately 84% detected once. Sequences were obtained from peripheral blood. The receptors shown here come from a man in his forties or fifties with active or convalescent COVID-19.

The CDR3: CASSPPDRDHNYGYTF. The CDR3 coding sequence is TGTGCCAGCTCACCACCGGACAGGGACCATAACTATGGCTACACCTTC. J is TRBJ1-2 and V is TRBV18; 8 bases line up with TRBD1. V lost 0 bases, J lost 1 base, and 4 bases stayed unmatched. The CDR3 totals 16 residues. Germline V gene sequence: CDR1 KGHSH, CDR2 LQKENI.

Details on this clone: The sample carries other DNA sequences with the same CDR3. The V call is TRBV5-6, the J call TRBJ2-7, with 7 nucleotides matching TRBD1. The germline CDR1 and CDR2 sequences are SGHDT and YYEEEE. CDR3 length: 14 residues. The J segment lost 1 base and the V segment lost 3 bases, leaving 4 bases of the junction unmatched. CDR3 in amino acids: CASSSTGFSYEQYF. CDR3 DNA sequence: TGTGCCAGCAGCTCGACAGGGTTTTCCTACGAGCAGTACTTC.

The genes are TRBV19 and TRBJ1-1; 12 bases are a match to TRBD1. This CDR3 has 16 amino acids. From germline, CDR1 is LNHDA and CDR2 SQIVND (reference sequence). Germline trimming cut 3 bases from V and 2 bases from J; bases unmatched to any gene: 4. Here the CDR3 reads CASSIAGTGGNTEAFF. The CDR3 DNA sequence: TGTGCCAGTAGTATCGCCGGGACAGGGGGCAACACTGAAGCTTTCTTT.

The rearrangement links TRBV30 to TRBJ2-1; TRBD1 is a possible D gene (5 bases). The V end lost 3 bases, the J end lost 0 bases, and 9 bases lay between the germline ends. Germline V gene data show CDR1 as GTSNPN and CDR2 as SVGIG (reference sequence). This CDR3 has 14 amino acids. For the CDR3, the DNA is TGTGCCTGGAGCCAGGGTGTCTCCTACAATGAGCAGTTCTTC. As protein: CAWSQGVSYNEQFF.

This chain joins TRBV19 and TRBJ2-7, with TRBD1 as a possible D gene (6 bases). This CDR3 has 13 amino acids. Trimming shortened V by 10 bases and J by 2 bases, and 15 bases separated the two germline ends. Germline V gives CDR1 LNHDA, CDR2 SQIVND (reference sequence). Written as DNA, the CDR3 is TGTGCCACCACGACAGGAGTTCCCTACGAGCAGTACTTC. This gives the protein CATTTGVPYEQYF.